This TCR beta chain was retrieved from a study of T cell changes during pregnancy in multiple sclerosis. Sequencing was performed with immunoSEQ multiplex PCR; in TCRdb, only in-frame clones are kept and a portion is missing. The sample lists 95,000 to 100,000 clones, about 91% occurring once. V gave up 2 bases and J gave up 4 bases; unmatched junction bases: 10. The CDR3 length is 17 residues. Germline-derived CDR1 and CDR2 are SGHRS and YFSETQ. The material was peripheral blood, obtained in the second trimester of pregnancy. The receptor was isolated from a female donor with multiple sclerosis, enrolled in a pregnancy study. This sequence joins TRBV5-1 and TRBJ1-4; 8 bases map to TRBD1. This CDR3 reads CASSFGGRQGINEKLFF. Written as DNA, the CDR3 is TGCGCCAGCAGCTTTGGTGGCCGACAGGGGATTAATGAAAAACTGTTTTTT.